This T cell receptor beta chain is from a study of shared clonotypes between healthy human individuals. Profiled with immunoSEQ multiplex PCR; TCRdb holds only in-frame clones, not every one. This sample yields around 1.5 million clones, of which nearly 99% are seen a single time; roughly 0.45% belongs to the top ten. Into CD45RA+ naive and CD45RA-negative memory subsets, the CD4+ cells were split. The sample was naive CD4+ T cells sorted from blood. As to subset: CD45RA+ positively selected. This clonotype originated in a man younger than 45 in good health.

The CDR3 is CASSLITSGSFFSYEQYF. DNA of the CDR3: TGTGCCAGCAGCTTAATTACTAGCGGGAGTTTTTTCTCCTACGAGCAGTACTTC. The chain is built from TRBV11-2 and TRBJ2-7; 11 bases are a match to TRBD2. Germline V gene data show CDR1 as SGHAT and CDR2 as FQNNGV. The CDR3 consists of 18 residues. The ends lost 2 bases at V and 0 bases at J; junction bases unmatched: 9.